A single sample is the source of the 22 T cell receptor beta chains below, sequenced in a study of T cells expressing NK-cell markers. TCRdb reprocessed the 5' RACE reads; each CDR3 protein has one entry and no DNA is given. With 400,000 to 450,000 distinct CDR3 sequences in the sample, the ten largest clones hold 7.3%. Sequenced input: blood T cells: a sorted CD56 or NKG2C T cell subset, CD4+ or CD8+ T cells, or bulk PBMC T cells (not recorded which). Source of these receptors: a woman between 18 and 70 years old in good health.

V is TRBV20-1 and J is TRBJ2-7. The germline gives CDR1 DFQATT, CDR2 SNEGSKA (reference sequence). The CDR3 totals 13 residues. The CDR3 sequence: CSARLQGAPEQYF.

The V and J genes are TRBV7-2 and TRBJ2-5. The CDR3 is 13 residues long. CDR1 is SGHTA and CDR2 is FQGNSA in the germline V gene. CDR3 sequence: CASSLGWVETQYF.

The rearrangement links TRBV6-2 or TRBV6-3 to TRBJ1-2; TCRdb selects TRBD1, and the lack of DNA leaves this call unchecked. The CDR3 spans 12 residues. Germline V lookup: CDR1 MNHEY, CDR2 SVGEGT. The chain's CDR3 is CASRPGSYGYTF.

The rearrangement links TRBV29-1 to TRBJ2-2; TCRdb designates TRBD1, a call that cannot be tested without DNA. The CDR3 is 15 amino acids. Per germline, CDR1 SQVTM and CDR2 ANQGSEA. CDR3 region: CSVGWRATNTGELFF.

The genes are TRBV4-3 and TRBJ1-2; with no DNA, the TCRdb D assignment of TRBD1 cannot be verified. This CDR3 is built from 13 residues. From germline, CDR1 is LGHNA and CDR2 YSLEER. The CDR3 is CASSQQTGAGYTF.

The CDR3 region is CASSLPGLAGDTGELFF. The V gene is TRBV27, the J gene TRBJ2-2; as DNA is missing, the TRBD2 call by TCRdb cannot be tested. Per the germline V gene, CDR1 is MNHEY and CDR2 is SMNVEV (reference sequence). This CDR3 is built from 17 residues.

V is TRBV27 and J is TRBJ2-7; the D call of TRBD2 rests on TCRdb alone, since no DNA is present to check it. The CDR3 is 12 residues long. The germline V gene has CDR1 MNHEY and CDR2 SMNVEV (reference sequence). The CDR3 protein is CASSLRGGEQYF.

The chain is built from TRBV12-3 or TRBV12-4 and TRBJ2-1; lacking DNA, the TRBD2 call made by TCRdb goes unchecked. This CDR3 region has 15 residues. This CDR3 reads CASRPPGTGYNEQFF.

The V and J genes are TRBV12-3 or TRBV12-4 and TRBJ2-2; TCRdb indicates TRBD1, and absent DNA this call remains unverified. This CDR3 region has 15 residues. CDR3 residues: CASSQGIGLTGELFF.

V usage is TRBV11-3 and J usage is TRBJ2-3; TCRdb outputs TRBD1, but without DNA this stays unchecked. The CDR3 sequence is 16 residues long. Per the germline V gene, CDR1 is SGHNT and CDR2 is YENEEA. The CDR3 is CASTPGGGASTDTQYF.

This rearrangement joins TRBV7-2 to TRBJ1-5; TCRdb returns TRBD1, unconfirmable since there is no DNA. Germline V CDR1 and CDR2: SGHTA, FQGNSA. This CDR3 region has 14 residues. The chain's CDR3 is CASSVAWGDQPQHF.

The chain combines TRBV29-1 with TRBJ2-5; TCRdb's assignment of TRBD2 cannot be checked, as there is no DNA. CDR1 is SQVTM, CDR2 ANQGSEA, per germline. This CDR3 has 13 amino acids. This CDR3 is CSVVAGLGETQYF.

The chain joins TRBV20-1 to TRBJ2-7; TCRdb reports TRBD2, a call that lacks DNA to check it against. Per the germline V gene, CDR1 is DFQATT and CDR2 is SNEGSKA (reference sequence). The CDR3 consists of 18 residues. The CDR3 reads CSARAVGTSLLRSYEQYF.

The rearrangement uses TRBV7-9 and TRBJ2-7. The germline CDR1 and CDR2 sequences are SEHNR and FQNEAQ (reference sequence). The CDR3 covers 14 residues. CDR3 loop: CASSLMSDSYEQYF. The variable domain in full, with the rest retrieved from reference TRBV7-9 and TRBJ2-7, is DTGVSQNPRHKITKRGQNVTFRCDPISEHNRLYWYRQTLGQGPEFLTYFQNEAQLEKSRLLSDRFSAERPKGSFSTLEIQRTEQGDSAMYLCASSLMSDSYEQYFGPGTRLTVT.

The J gene is TRBJ2-1, the V gene TRBV6-1; the TCRdb D gene call, TRBD2, has no DNA to confirm it. The CDR3 sequence is 14 residues long. The germline CDR1 and CDR2 sequences are MNHNS and SASEGT. CDR3: CASSPVRGDNEQFF.

This chain uses TRBV2 with TRBJ2-3; no DNA is available, so the TRBD1 call from TCRdb remains unchecked. Per germline, CDR1 SNHLY and CDR2 FYNNEI. CDR3 size: 13 residues. CDR3 residues: CASSGQEWDTQYF.

The chain uses TRBV12-3 or TRBV12-4 and TRBJ1-1; TCRdb indicates TRBD1, and absent DNA this call remains unverified. This CDR3 region has 14 residues. CDR3 amino acids: CASRPTGLGTEAFF.

The chain joins TRBV7-2 to TRBJ2-3; no DNA is available, so the TRBD2 call from TCRdb remains unchecked. This CDR3 region has 16 residues. From germline, CDR1 is SGHTA and CDR2 FQGNSA. The CDR3 sequence: CASTWGRKGGSDTQYF.

The V and J genes are TRBV5-1 and TRBJ2-1; lacking DNA, the TRBD2 call made by TCRdb goes unchecked. The CDR3 consists of 15 residues. The germline gives CDR1 SGHRS, CDR2 YFSETQ. The chain's CDR3 is CASSPQDLQYNEQFF.

V and J are TRBV12-3 or TRBV12-4 and TRBJ1-5; TCRdb's D call, TRBD1, is unchecked because there is no DNA. This CDR3 region has 15 residues. The CDR3 here is CASSLPGASNQPQHF.

The CDR3 sequence is CASSPGSGETQYF. The chain combines TRBV18 with TRBJ2-5; absent DNA, TCRdb's TRBD2 call cannot be checked. The CDR3 spans 13 residues. Germline V gives CDR1 KGHSH, CDR2 LQKENI.

The CDR3: CAWSALQSYNSPLHF. The J gene is TRBJ1-6, the V gene TRBV30. The CDR3 extends over 15 amino acids. CDR1 GTSNPN and CDR2 SVGIG come from the germline V gene (reference sequence).